The sequence of this T cell receptor (beta chain) was determined in a study of blood T cell repertoires in COVID-19. Sequencing used immunoSEQ multiplex PCR; TCRdb keeps in-frame clones, though not all of them. The profile shows about 21,000 clones, 89% of them singletons. CDR1 is SNHLY, CDR2 FYNNEI, per germline. CDR3 length equals 15 residues. Trimming removed 2 bases from V and 4 bases from J; junction bases left unmatched: 8. What was sequenced was peripheral blood. This sequence was found in a human donor in a cohort sampled during active COVID-19. The chain uses TRBV2 and TRBJ2-7; 7 nucleotides line up with TRBD1. CDR3 sequence reads: CASSESARGNYEQYF. The DNA for the CDR3 is TGTGCCAGCAGTGAAAGCGCCAGGGGGAATTACGAGCAGTACTTC.